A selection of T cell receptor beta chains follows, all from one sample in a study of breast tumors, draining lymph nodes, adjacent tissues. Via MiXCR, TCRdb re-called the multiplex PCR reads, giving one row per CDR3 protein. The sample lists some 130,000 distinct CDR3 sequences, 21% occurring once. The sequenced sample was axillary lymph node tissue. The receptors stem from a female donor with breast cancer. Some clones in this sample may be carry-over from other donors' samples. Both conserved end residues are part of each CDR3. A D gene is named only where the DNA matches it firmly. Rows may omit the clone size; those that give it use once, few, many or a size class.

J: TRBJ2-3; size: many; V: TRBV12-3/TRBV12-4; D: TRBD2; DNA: TGTGCCAGCAGTTTTTATCGGGGACTAGACGGTGGTACGCAGTATTTT; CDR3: CASSFYRGLDGGTQYF
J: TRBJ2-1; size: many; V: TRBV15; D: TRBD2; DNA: TGTGCCACCAGCAGAGCTGGCGGGAGGGGGCTATATGAGCAGTTCTTC; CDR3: CATSRAGGRGLYEQFF
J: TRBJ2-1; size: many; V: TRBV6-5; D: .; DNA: TGTGCCAGCAGTACCTCTTTACTCGGCAATGAGCAGTTCTTC; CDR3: CASSTSLLGNEQFF
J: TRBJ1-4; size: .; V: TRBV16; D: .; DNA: TGTGCCAGCAGCCAATCCCCAACTAATGAAAAACTGTTTTTT; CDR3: CASSQSPTNEKLFF
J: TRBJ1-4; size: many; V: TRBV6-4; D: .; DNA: TGTGCCAGCAGTGACTGCAGGGCGTACAATGAAAAACTGTTTTTT; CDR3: CASSDCRAYNEKLFF
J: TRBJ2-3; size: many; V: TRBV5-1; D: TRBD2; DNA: TGCGCCAGCCCCCCGGGACTAGCGGGAGGTGTCATTAGCACAGATACGCAGTATTTT; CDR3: CASPPGLAGGVISTDTQYF
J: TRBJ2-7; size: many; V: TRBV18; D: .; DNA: TGTGCCAGCTCACCACCAACAGGGCGCTCCTACGAGCAGTACTTC; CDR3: CASSPPTGRSYEQYF
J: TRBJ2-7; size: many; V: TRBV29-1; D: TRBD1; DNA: TGCAGCGTCTCGACAGGGAGCTCCTACGAGCAGTACTTC; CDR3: CSVSTGSSYEQYF
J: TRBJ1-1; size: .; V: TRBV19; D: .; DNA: TGTGCCAGTAGTATAGGCGGGGTTGGCACTGAAGCTTTCTTT; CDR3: CASSIGGVGTEAFF
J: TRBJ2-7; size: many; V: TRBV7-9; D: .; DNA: TGTGCCAGCAGCTTGGTAGCAGGGGAGCAGTACTTC; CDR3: CASSLVAGEQYF
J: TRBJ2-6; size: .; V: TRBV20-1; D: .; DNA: TGCAGTGCTAGAGCTGGGATGGGACCTACAAGCTCTGGGGCCAACGTCCTGACTTTC; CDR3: CSARAGMGPTSSGANVLTF
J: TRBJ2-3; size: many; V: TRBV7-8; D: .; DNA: TGTGCCAGCAGCCAACAGGTCACAGATACGCAGTATTTT; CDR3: CASSQQVTDTQYF
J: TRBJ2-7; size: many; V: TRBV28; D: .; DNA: TGTGCCAGCAGTTTATCCGGGCGGAACGAGCAGTACTTC; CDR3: CASSLSGRNEQYF
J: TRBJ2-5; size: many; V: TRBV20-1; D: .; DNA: TGCAGTGCTAGTTCGTCGGCGGGACCGGTAGCACGTCACTTC; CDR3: CSASSSAGPVARHF
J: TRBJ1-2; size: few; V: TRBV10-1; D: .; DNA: TGCGCCAGCACTGAAAGTCAGGGGATTAACTATGGCTACACCTTC; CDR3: CASTESQGINYGYTF
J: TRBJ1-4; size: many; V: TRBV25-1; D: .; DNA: TGTGCCAGCAGTGAATGGCTAAGCGGGAATGAAAAACTGTTTTTT; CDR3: CASSEWLSGNEKLFF
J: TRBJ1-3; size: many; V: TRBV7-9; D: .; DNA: TGTGCCAGCAGCTCCACCCCGACAGATTCTGGAAACACCATATATTTT; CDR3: CASSSTPTDSGNTIYF
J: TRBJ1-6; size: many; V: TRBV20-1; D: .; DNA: TGCAGTGCTAGCGCCCTCTTGACCAGTGATTCACCCCTCCACTTT; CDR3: CSASALLTSDSPLHF
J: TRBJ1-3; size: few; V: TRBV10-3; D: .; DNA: TGTGCCTCGCTTGGGGGAAACACCATATATTTT; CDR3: CASLGGNTIYF
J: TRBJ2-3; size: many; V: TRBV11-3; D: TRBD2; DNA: TGTGCCAGCAGCCGTGGACTAGCGGGTATGAGCACAGATACGCAGTATTTT; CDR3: CASSRGLAGMSTDTQYF
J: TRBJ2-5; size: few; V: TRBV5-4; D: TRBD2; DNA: TGTGCCAGCAGCCTTCCGGCGGGAGGTAACCAAGAGACCCAGTACTTC; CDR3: CASSLPAGGNQETQYF
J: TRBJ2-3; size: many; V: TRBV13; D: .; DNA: TGTGCCAGCAGCGAAATAAGCGGATTCGGCACAGATACGCAGTATTTT; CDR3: CASSEISGFGTDTQYF
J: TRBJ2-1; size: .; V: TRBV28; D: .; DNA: TGTGCCAGCAGTTGGACAAGCAATGAGCAGTTCTTC; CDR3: CASSWTSNEQFF
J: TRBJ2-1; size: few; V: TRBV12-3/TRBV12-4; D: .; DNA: TGTGCCAGCAGTTTTCTCGATGAGCAGTTCTTC; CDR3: CASSFLDEQFF
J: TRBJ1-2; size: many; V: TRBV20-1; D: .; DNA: TGCAGTGCTAATCGAATTAACTATGGCTACACCTTC; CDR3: CSANRINYGYTF
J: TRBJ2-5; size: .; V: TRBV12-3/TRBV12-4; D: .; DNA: TGTGCCAGCAGTGGCCCCCCGAGTCGGACTCCCCAAGAGACCCAGTACTTC; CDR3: CASSGPPSRTPQETQYF
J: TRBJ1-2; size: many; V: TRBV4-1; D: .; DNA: TGCGCCAGCAGCCCCGGGACACCGAGGAACTATGGCTACACCTTC; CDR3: CASSPGTPRNYGYTF
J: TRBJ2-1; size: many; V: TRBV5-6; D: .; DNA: TGTGCCAGCAGCCGAAACAATGAGCAGTTCTTC; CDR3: CASSRNNEQFF
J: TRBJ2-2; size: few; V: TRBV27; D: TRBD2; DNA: TGTGCCAGCAGTTTACCCTTTGCGGGAGAGTCTACCGGGGAGCTGTTTTTT; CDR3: CASSLPFAGESTGELFF
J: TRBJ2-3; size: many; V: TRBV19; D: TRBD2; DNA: TGTGCCAGTAGTATTCCCCTAGCGGGAGGGGGGACAGATACGCAGTATTTT; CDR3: CASSIPLAGGGTDTQYF
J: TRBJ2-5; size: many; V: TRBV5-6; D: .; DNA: TGTGCCAGCAGCTTGGTGGGGGCGAGGGGAGAGACCCAGTACTTC; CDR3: CASSLVGARGETQYF
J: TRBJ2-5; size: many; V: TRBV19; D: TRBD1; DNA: TGTGCCAGTAGTGGAGAGGGACAGGGACGGTTCGCGGAGACCCAGTACTTC; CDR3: CASSGEGQGRFAETQYF
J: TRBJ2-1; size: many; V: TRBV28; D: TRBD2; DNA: TGTGCCAGCAGTCCCTTCTCCCCCGTAGTCGGGAGGGGTGAGCAGTTCTTC; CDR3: CASSPFSPVVGRGEQFF
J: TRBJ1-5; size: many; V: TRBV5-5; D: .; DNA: TGTGCCAGCAGCTTACAGGGCCTCCTGGGGGATCAGCCCCAGCATTTT; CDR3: CASSLQGLLGDQPQHF
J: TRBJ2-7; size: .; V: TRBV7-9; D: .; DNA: TGTGCCAGCGGCTTAGCAGGGGAGTTCTACGAGCAGCACTTC; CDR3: CASGLAGEFYEQHF
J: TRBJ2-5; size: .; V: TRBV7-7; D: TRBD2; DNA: TGTGCTAGCAGCTCCGGGACTAGCGGGATTGAAGAGACCCAGTACTTC; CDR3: CASSSGTSGIEETQYF
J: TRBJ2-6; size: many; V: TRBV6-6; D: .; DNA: TGTGCCAGCAGCAGAAAATACAGGGCCTCTGGGGCCAACGTCCTGACTTTC; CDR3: CASSRKYRASGANVLTF
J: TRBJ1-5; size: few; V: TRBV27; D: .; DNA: TGTGCCAGCAGTCCGTTTGGCTTTGAGGGTAGCAATCAGCCCCAGCATTTT; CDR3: CASSPFGFEGSNQPQHF
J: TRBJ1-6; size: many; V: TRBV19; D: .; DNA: TGTGCCAGTAGAGGAGACTCCTATAATTCACCCCTCCACTTT; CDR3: CASRGDSYNSPLHF
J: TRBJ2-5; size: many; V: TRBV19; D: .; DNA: TGTGCCAGTAGCACGGGTTGGTTGGGGCAAGAGACCCAGTACTTC; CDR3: CASSTGWLGQETQYF
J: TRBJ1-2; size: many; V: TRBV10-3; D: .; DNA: TGTGCCATCAGTTTCGGGACCTTGAGTGGCTACACCTTC; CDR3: CAISFGTLSGYTF
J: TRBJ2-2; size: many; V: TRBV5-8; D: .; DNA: TGTGCCAGCAGCTTGGGATTGGGCAACACCGGGGAGCTGTTTTTT; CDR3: CASSLGLGNTGELFF
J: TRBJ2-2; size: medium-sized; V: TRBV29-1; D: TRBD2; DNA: TGCAGCGTTGAATGGAGCGGGAAGGCGATCGGGGAGCTGTTTTTT; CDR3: CSVEWSGKAIGELFF
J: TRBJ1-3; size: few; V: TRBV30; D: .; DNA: TGTGCCTGCACTTCCTCCGGAGCAGGGGGAAACACCATATATTTT; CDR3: CACTSSGAGGNTIYF
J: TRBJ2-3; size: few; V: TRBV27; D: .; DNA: TGTGCCAGCAGTTTACTCCAGGGGCCAGATACGCAGTATTTT; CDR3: CASSLLQGPDTQYF
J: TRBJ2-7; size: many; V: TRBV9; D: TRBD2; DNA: TGTGCCAGCAGCGTAGCACCCTCGACTAGCGGGTACTCCTACGAGCAGTACTTC; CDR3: CASSVAPSTSGYSYEQYF
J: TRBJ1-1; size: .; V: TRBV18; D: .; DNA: TGTGCCAGCTCACCAGTAGCGAACACTGAAGCTTTCTTT; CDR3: CASSPVANTEAFF
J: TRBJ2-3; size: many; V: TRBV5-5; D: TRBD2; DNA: TGTGCCAGCAGCTTGAAGCTAGCGGGAGTCACAGATACGCAGTATTTT; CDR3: CASSLKLAGVTDTQYF
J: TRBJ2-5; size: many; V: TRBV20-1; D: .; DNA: TGCAGTGCTAGAAATTACCCGAAAGAGACCCAGTACTTC; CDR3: CSARNYPKETQYF
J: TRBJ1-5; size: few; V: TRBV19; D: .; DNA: TGTGCCAGTAGTATCCTTGGAGGGGTTGAGCCCCAGCATTTT; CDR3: CASSILGGVEPQHF